These 22 T cell receptor beta chains were all obtained from the same sample, sequenced in a study of blood T cells in healthy people across ages. Next came a second PCR, run for roughly 7 to 12 cycles, which used a sample-barcoded 5' primer along with a J-beta primer mix. TCRdb independently ran MiXCR on the 5' RACE reads; one entry per CDR3 protein. The sample lists approximately 730,000 distinct CDR3 sequences, roughly 41% occurring once. Material for sequencing was blood. The receptors come from a woman aged 60 to 75 in good health.

V and J are TRBV2 and TRBJ2-3; no clear D. Trimming removed 1 base from V and 2 bases from J, with 10 bases in between. The CDR3 runs to 15 residues. Germline CDR1 SNHLY, CDR2 FYNNEI. CDR3 protein: CASSEEPYHTDTQYF. The DNA for the CDR3 is TGTGCCAGCAGTGAAGAGCCATATCACACAGATACGCAGTATTTT.

This chain connects TRBV3-1 to TRBJ1-2; D perhaps matches TRBD1 (6 bases). V lost 0 bases to trimming and J lost 2 bases, with 10 bases between them. From germline, CDR1 is LGHDT and CDR2 YNNKEL (reference sequence). CDR3 length: 15 residues. CDR3 loop: CASSQDRGGNYGYTF. CDR3 in DNA: TGTGCCAGCAGCCAAGACAGGGGAGGGAACTATGGCTACACCTTC.

J is TRBJ1-1 and V is TRBV6-2 or TRBV6-3; tentatively, D is TRBD1 (6 bases). The V end was cut by 6 bases, the J end by 3 bases, with 20 bases between. This CDR3 is built from 16 residues. The germline V gene has CDR1 MNHEY and CDR2 SVGEGT. This chain's CDR3 is CASSDGGARSDTEAFF. The CDR3 bases are TGTGCCAGCAGCGATGGGGGGGCTCGGTCGGACACTGAAGCTTTCTTT.

This clonotype was picked up a small number of times. V is TRBV10-3 and J is TRBJ1-2; D gene unclear. Trimming cost V 2 bases and J 7 bases, with 11 bases left between them. CDR1 is ENHRY, CDR2 SYGVKD, per germline. The CDR3 has 13 residues. The CDR3 DNA reads TGTGCCATCAGTGAGGGTCAGGCTCGTGGCTACACCTTC. It codes for CAISEGQARGYTF.

The chain uses TRBV12-5 and TRBJ2-2; D is undetermined. The V gene's germline CDR1 is LGHNT and CDR2 FRNRAP. This CDR3 contains 15 residues. V dropped 4 bases and J dropped 0 bases, with 9 bases sitting between them. This CDR3 is CASGSLTANTGELFF. The CDR3 DNA is TGTGCTAGTGGTTCCTTGACGGCGAACACCGGGGAGCTGTTTTTT.

The rearrangement joins TRBV7-9 to TRBJ2-7, with 9 bases aligning to TRBD1. Germline CDR1 and CDR2: SEHNR and FQNEAQ (reference sequence). The V gene end was trimmed by 4 bases and the J gene end by 2 bases; junction bases not matched to a gene: 9. The CDR3 contains 16 residues. The DNA for the CDR3 is TGTGCCAGCAGCTACGCCGGGACAGGGTTCCCCTACGAGCAGTACTTC. It yields the protein CASSYAGTGFPYEQYF.

This chain uses TRBV20-1 with TRBJ2-3; D possibly corresponds to TRBD2 (6 bases). Germline V gene lookup returns CDR1 DFQATT and CDR2 SNEGSKA (reference sequence). CDR3 length: 11 residues. The CDR3 nucleotides are TGCACCACATCAGCCGGGGGTACGCAGTATTTT. Translating it yields CTTSAGGTQYF.

This clonotype was detected once. The J gene is TRBJ2-2, the V gene TRBV28, with TRBD1 matching over 7 bases. Germline values: CDR1 MDHEN, CDR2 SYDVKM. V lost 6 bases, J lost 8 bases, and 12 bases stayed unmatched. CDR3 length equals 15 residues. The CDR3 DNA sequence: TGTGCCAGCAGCCTTCCGGGACAGTGGGCAGGGGAGCTGTTTTTT. As protein: CASSLPGQWAGELFF.

CDR3 sequence: CASSPGQGSGQTQYF. In nucleotides, the CDR3 is TGTGCCAGCAGTCCGGGACAGGGGTCAGGACAAACCCAGTACTTC. V usage is TRBV28 and J usage is TRBJ2-4; 10 bases align to TRBD1. The V and J ends lost 5 bases and 13 bases, in that order; junction bases with no gene match: 14. The germline V gene has CDR1 MDHEN and CDR2 SYDVKM. This CDR3 has 15 amino acids.

This clonotype was seen a few times. V is TRBV7-2 and J is TRBJ2-4; D perhaps matches TRBD2 (5 bases). The V gene's germline CDR1 is SGHTA and CDR2 FQGNSA. Trimming removed 2 bases from V and 2 bases from J, with 13 bases in between. The CDR3 sequence is 16 residues long. CDR3 nucleotide sequence: TGTGCCAGCAGCTTAAACGGACTCGGGACCAAAAACATTCAGTACTTC. This translates into CASSLNGLGTKNIQYF.

The chain combines TRBV10-3 with TRBJ1-6, with a weak D call TRBD1 (6 bases). Germline V lookup: CDR1 ENHRY, CDR2 SYGVKD. Between the trimmed V and J ends, which lost 11 bases and 5 bases, there was a span of 19 bases. There are 15 residues in the CDR3. This chain's CDR3 is CAVQNRGRNNSPLHF. Written as DNA, the CDR3 is TGTGCCGTCCAGAACCGGGGGCGTAATAATTCACCCCTCCACTTT.

In DNA form, the CDR3 reads TGTGCCAGCAGCCAAGGACAGTCGAAGGCTTTCTTT. This codes for CASSQGQSKAFF. This chain links TRBV3-1 with TRBJ1-1, with a possible D match to TRBD1 (5 bases). The length of the CDR3 is 12 residues. The V and J ends lost 1 base and 11 bases respectively, with 11 bases between them. Looked up from germline, CDR1 is LGHDT and CDR2 is YNNKEL (reference sequence).

This clonotype has only one observation. V is TRBV20-1 and J is TRBJ2-5; D unclear. Germline V gene sequence: CDR1 DFQATT, CDR2 SNEGSKA (reference sequence). This CDR3 spans 11 amino acids. Between the trimmed V and J ends, which lost 3 bases and 11 bases, there was a span of 13 bases. The CDR3 spells CSASMYNEQYF. The CDR3 DNA sequence: TGCAGTGCTAGTATGTACAATGAGCAGTACTTC.

J is TRBJ2-1 and V is TRBV20-1; 9 nucleotides match TRBD2. J lost 3 bases, V lost 3 bases, and 6 bases had no gene match. The CDR3 has 15 residues. From germline, CDR1 is DFQATT and CDR2 SNEGSKA (reference sequence). CDR3 region: CSASLPSGDYNEQFF. CDR3 DNA sequence: TGCAGTGCTAGTCTCCCTAGCGGGGACTACAATGAGCAGTTCTTC.

The V and J genes are TRBV27 and TRBJ1-2; 8 positions match TRBD1. Per germline, CDR1 MNHEY and CDR2 SMNVEV (reference sequence). This CDR3 is built from 19 residues. After removal of 1 base from V and 3 bases from J, the junction contained 16 bases not matched to a gene. The CDR3 DNA sequence: TGTGCCAGCAGTTTATTCTCCGGGACAGGAAGTAGATTCGACTATGGCTACACCTTC. It yields the protein CASSLFSGTGSRFDYGYTF.

The chain employs TRBV5-6 and TRBJ2-7; 7 nucleotides match TRBD2. The J call may not be correct, given that the DNA end is closer to TRBJ2-4. Per the germline V gene, CDR1 is SGHDT and CDR2 is YYEEEE. This CDR3 is built from 15 residues. The CDR3 protein is CASSLWVGGSDIQYF. CDR3 in DNA: TGTGCCAGCAGCTTGTGGGTCGGGGGGTCTGACATTCAGTACTTC.

This clonotype was observed a handful of times. This chain uses TRBV2 with TRBJ2-7; possibly TRBD2 for D (6 bases). CDR1 is SNHLY and CDR2 is FYNNEI in the germline V gene. The CDR3 sequence is 14 residues long. Trimming removed 6 bases at V and 3 bases at J, with 15 bases between. CDR3 bases: TGTGCCAGCAGCCGCGGGACGTTTCGCTACGAGCAGTACTTC. Translated: CASSRGTFRYEQYF.

The chain links TRBV20-1 to TRBJ1-2; D unclear. Germline lookup yields CDR1 DFQATT and CDR2 SNEGSKA (reference sequence). The V gene lost 0 bases and the J gene lost 8 bases, with 19 bases spanning the gap. The CDR3 totals 15 residues. The CDR3 loop is CSARDRLGIFQGYTF. The CDR3 DNA follows: TGCAGTGCTAGAGATAGACTTGGCATCTTCCAGGGCTACACCTTC.

This clonotype was counted many times. The CDR3 DNA reads TGCAGTGCCTCAACAATGGACAGGCAAGAGACCCAGTACTTC. It translates to CSASTMDRQETQYF. The V call is TRBV20-1, the J call TRBJ2-5; 7 bases match TRBD1. V gave up 6 bases and J gave up 2 bases; unmatched junction bases: 9. The CDR3 has 14 amino acids. CDR1 and CDR2 (germline): DFQATT, SNEGSKA (reference sequence).

The rearrangement joins TRBV15 to TRBJ1-1; D is unclear. The V end was cut by 5 bases, the J end by 2 bases, with 6 bases between. CDR3 length: 12 amino acids. CDR1 LNHNV and CDR2 YYDKDF come from the germline V gene (reference sequence). CDR3 in amino acids: CATSVLNTEAFF. The CDR3 coding sequence is TGTGCCACCAGCGTGCTAAACACTGAAGCTTTCTTT. Based on the CDR3 plus reference TRBV15 and TRBJ1-1, the full variable domain is DAMVIQNPRYQVTQFGKPVTLSCSQTLNHNVMYWYQQKSSQAPKLLFHYYDKDFNNEADTPDNFQSRRPNTSFCFLDIRSPGLGDTAMYLCATSVLNTEAFFGQGTRLTVV.

This clonotype was seen more than once but under ten times. The V call is TRBV7-9, the J call TRBJ1-1; 8 bases fit TRBD1. The germline gives CDR1 SEHNR, CDR2 FQNEAQ (reference sequence). V lost 5 bases, J lost 6 bases, and 8 bases stayed unmatched. The CDR3 totals 14 residues. CDR3: CASSVQGEGAEAFF. The CDR3 DNA is TGTGCCAGCAGCGTACAGGGGGAGGGGGCTGAAGCTTTCTTT.

This clonotype has a count of ten or more. The chain recombines TRBV6-2 or TRBV6-3 with TRBJ2-7; D call uncertain. The CDR3 runs 14 residues. Germline-derived CDR1 and CDR2 are MNHEY and SVGEGT. Deletions cut 4 bases from V and 1 base from J, with 11 bases between. CDR3 sequence reads: CASSSPGFSYEQYF. The CDR3 region has the DNA TGTGCCAGCAGTTCCCCGGGTTTTTCCTACGAGCAGTACTTC.